One sample yielded the 21 T cell receptor beta chains listed below, sequenced in a study of blood T cell repertoires in COVID-19 (dated by TCRdb to 2018 to 2020). Library method: the immunoSEQ multiplex PCR assay. The immuneACCESS repertoire file appears here via TCRdb, limited to in-frame rearrangements. These files lack a portion of the clones; in checked studies, under half of the deficit traces to unresolved V genes, and the cause of the others is not known. For this sample there are 250,000 or so clones; about 89% appear just once. The biggest ten clones account for roughly 9% of the sample. Sequenced material: PBMCs or T cells enriched from blood (not recorded which). Receptors originate from a man aged 35-49 years who had recovered from COVID-19.

The chain is built from TRBV28 and TRBJ2-1; TRBD1 agrees at 12 bases. The V segment lost 4 bases and the J segment 8 bases; nucleotides outside the gene matches: 18. Germline lookup yields CDR1 MDHEN and CDR2 SYDVKM. The length of the CDR3 is 19 residues. The chain's CDR3 is CASSSPGQGAWGALYEQFF. The CDR3 DNA is TGTGCCAGCAGTTCCCCGGGACAGGGGGCGTGGGGAGCACTGTATGAGCAGTTCTTC. Variable domain in full (rest from reference TRBV28 and TRBJ2-1): DVKVTQSSRYLVKRTGEKVFLECVQDMDHENMFWYRQDPGLGLRLIYFSYDVKMKEKGDIPEGYSVSREKKERFSLILESASTNQTSMYLCASSSPGQGAWGALYEQFFGPGTRLTVL.

The rearrangement links TRBV4-3 to TRBJ1-2, with a possible D match to TRBD1 (5 bases). This CDR3 comprises 15 residues. The V end was cut by 1 base, the J end by 2 bases, with 11 bases between. CDR1 and CDR2 (germline): LGHNA, YSLEER. The CDR3 loop reads CASSQVQEKNYGYTF. The DNA for the CDR3 is TGCGCCAGCAGCCAAGTACAGGAAAAAAACTATGGCTACACCTTC.

This clone showed up just a few times. In DNA, the CDR3 is TGCGCCAGCAGCCAAGACAAGGGGACTGAAGCTTTCTTT. Translation gives CASSQDKGTEAFF. This sequence joins TRBV4-1 and TRBJ1-1; maybe TRBD1 (5 bases). The ends were cut back, 0 bases at V and 5 bases at J, with 7 bases in the middle. Germline V gene lookup returns CDR1 MGHRA and CDR2 YSYEKL. This CDR3 is 13 amino acids long.

The sample holds one count of this clone. The CDR3 sequence is CASSYEDGNEQYF. CDR3 coding DNA: TGTGCCAGCAGTTACGAGGACGGGAACGAGCAGTACTTC. The chain joins TRBV6-5 to TRBJ2-7; D possibly corresponds to TRBD2 (5 bases). CDR1 is MNHEY and CDR2 is SVGAGI in the germline V gene. CDR3 length equals 13 residues. V shed 2 bases and J shed 5 bases, with 10 bases lying between them.

The V and J genes are TRBV11-2 and TRBJ2-2; maybe TRBD2 (6 bases). This CDR3 spans 15 amino acids. Germline V gives CDR1 SGHAT, CDR2 FQNNGV. Trimming removed 4 bases from V and 3 bases from J, with 12 bases in between. DNA of the CDR3: TGTGCCAGCAGCTCATCTCTAGCGTACACCGGGGAGCTGTTTTTT. Amino acids: CASSSSLAYTGELFF.

V is TRBV18 and J is TRBJ1-3; 9 nucleotides line up with TRBD1. Germline loops: CDR1 KGHSH, CDR2 LQKENI. V was pared by 1 base and J by 7 bases, with 8 bases of the junction left unmatched. There are 16 residues in the CDR3. The CDR3 DNA reads TGTGCCAGCTCACCACAGGGACAGGGAGTGCCTAACACCATATATTTT. Protein sequence: CASSPQGQGVPNTIYF.

This clone was counted between two and nine times. The chain couples TRBV2 to TRBJ1-6; the D gene is possibly TRBD1 (6 bases). Germline CDR1 and CDR2: SNHLY and FYNNEI. V lost 7 bases, J lost 8 bases, and 30 bases lay in between. CDR3 length equals 19 residues. The CDR3 loop is CASTETWEGGIRYHSPLHF. The CDR3 DNA sequence: TGTGCCAGCACCGAAACTTGGGAGGGGGGAATACGATATCATTCACCCCTCCACTTT.

This chain links TRBV5-1 with TRBJ2-3, with 10 bases fitting TRBD2. J lost 2 bases, V lost 1 base, and 4 bases had no gene match. This CDR3 region has 16 residues. Germline values: CDR1 SGHRS, CDR2 YFSETQ. CDR3 protein: CASSLSSGGNTDTQYF. The CDR3 coding sequence is TGCGCCAGCAGCTTGTCTAGCGGGGGAAACACAGATACGCAGTATTTT.

This clone was seen a few times. The chain recombines TRBV4-2 with TRBJ2-3, with 9 positions matching TRBD1. The CDR3 length is 13 residues. Germline trimming cut 4 bases from V and 5 bases from J; bases unmatched to any gene: 1. CDR1 is LGHNA, CDR2 YNFKEQ, per germline. The CDR3: CASSLDRGDTQYF. CDR3 DNA sequence: TGTGCCAGCAGCCTGGACAGGGGAGATACGCAGTATTTT.

The chain is built from TRBV11-3 and TRBJ2-7, with 8 bases that match TRBD1. The CDR3 sequence is 15 residues long. J gave up 3 bases and V 4 bases, and 8 bases lay outside the gene matches. The germline gives CDR1 SGHNT, CDR2 YENEEA. The CDR3 coding sequence is TGTGCCAGCAGCTGGGCTAGCACAGGGGGCTACGAGCAGTACTTC. This gives the protein CASSWASTGGYEQYF. The variable domain in full, with the rest retrieved from reference TRBV11-3 and TRBJ2-7, is EAGVVQSPRYKIIEKKQPVAFWCNPISGHNTLYWYLQNLGQGPELLIRYENEEAVDDSQLPKDRFSAERLKGVDSTLKIQPAELGDSAVYLCASSWASTGGYEQYFGPGTRLTVT.

The rearrangement joins TRBV19 to TRBJ2-2; D perhaps matches TRBD2 (6 bases). Germline lookup yields CDR1 LNHDA and CDR2 SQIVND (reference sequence). Trimming pared 6 bases from V and 2 bases from J, leaving 10 bases between. The CDR3 is 14 residues long. The CDR3 nucleotides read TGTGCCAGTAGGGAGACTAGAAACACCGGGGAGCTGTTTTTT. Its protein is CASRETRNTGELFF.

V is TRBV18 and J is TRBJ2-5, with 8 bases aligning to TRBD1. Germline lookup yields CDR1 KGHSH and CDR2 LQKENI. V dropped 6 bases and J dropped 5; count of bases not matched to a gene: 11. The length of the CDR3 is 15 residues. CDR3 residues: CASSRDRGNQETQYF. CDR3 in DNA: TGTGCCAGCTCCCGAGACAGGGGAAATCAGGAGACCCAGTACTTC.

The gene calls are TRBV5-6 and TRBJ2-7; 9 bases agree with TRBD1. Germline V CDR1 and CDR2: SGHDT, YYEEEE. V trimming: 4 bases; J trimming: 6 bases; junction bases outside the gene matches: 11. The CDR3 runs 15 residues. CDR3 protein: CASSITGTGLFEQYF. CDR3 DNA: TGTGCCAGCAGCATCACAGGGACAGGGCTGTTCGAGCAGTACTTC.

This chain uses TRBV4-3 with TRBJ1-2; D might be TRBD1 (5 bases). This CDR3 region has 16 residues. Germline V CDR1 and CDR2: LGHNA, YSLEER. V lost 0 bases, J lost 3 bases, and 14 bases lay in between. The CDR3, as DNA: TGCGCCAGCAGCCAAGATAGCGGGGGGAGGGACTATGGCTACACCTTC. Translating it yields CASSQDSGGRDYGYTF.

Concerning this clone itself: The same CDR3 can be traced to other DNA sequences in this sample. CDR3 DNA: TGTGCCAGCAGCTTAGTGGCCAATCAGCCCCAGCATTTT. Translation: CASSLVANQPQHF. The J gene is TRBJ1-5, the V gene TRBV11-2, with D unclear. Germline V lookup: CDR1 SGHAT, CDR2 FQNNGV. V lost 1 base and J lost 3, with 4 bases in between. This CDR3 is built from 13 residues.

The chain recombines TRBV15 with TRBJ1-5, with 7 bases identical to TRBD1. The V segment lost 1 base and the J segment 0 bases; nucleotides outside the gene matches: 6. From germline, CDR1 is LNHNV and CDR2 YYDKDF (reference sequence). The CDR3 has 17 residues. CDR3 nucleotides: TGTGCCACCAGCAGAGTAGGACAGGTATATAGCAATCAGCCCCAGCATTTT. It translates to CATSRVGQVYSNQPQHF.

This clone has just one count. The chain combines TRBV11-3 with TRBJ2-7; 10 bases are a match to TRBD2. The germline gives CDR1 SGHNT, CDR2 YENEEA. Losses at the gene ends were 2 bases for V and 6 bases for J; bases not matched to a gene: 7. The CDR3 sequence is 15 residues long. CDR3 in DNA: TGTGCCAGCAGCTTAATGGGAACTAGCGGGGCCGAGCAGTACTTC. Residues: CASSLMGTSGAEQYF.

The V gene is TRBV5-5, the J gene TRBJ1-5; 8 nucleotides match TRBD1. This CDR3 has 15 residues. Trimming cost V 3 bases and J 2 bases; bases outside gene matches: 4. The germline CDR1 and CDR2 sequences are SGHKS and YYEKEE (reference sequence). The CDR3 region is CASSSLGQGNQPQHF. DNA of the CDR3: TGTGCCAGCAGCTCCCTGGGACAGGGCAATCAGCCCCAGCATTTT.

This clone appeared a single time. The chain joins TRBV2 to TRBJ1-5, with TRBD1 as a possible D gene (6 bases). The ends were cut back, 7 bases at V and 0 bases at J, with 13 bases in the middle. Germline lookup yields CDR1 SNHLY and CDR2 FYNNEI. This CDR3 spans 15 amino acids. CDR3 sequence: CASTRTVNSNQPQHF. The CDR3 bases are TGTGCCAGCACCCGGACAGTTAATAGCAATCAGCCCCAGCATTTT.

The gene calls are TRBV5-5 and TRBJ2-4; a weak D match, TRBD2 (6 bases). Trimming removed 4 bases from V and 6 bases from J, with 20 bases in between. Germline lookup yields CDR1 SGHKS and CDR2 YYEKEE (reference sequence). The CDR3 covers 16 residues. The CDR3 is CASSGGAQAIGNIQYF. For the CDR3, the DNA is TGTGCCAGCAGCGGAGGGGCTCAAGCCATTGGAAACATTCAGTACTTC.

V gene TRBV7-6 combines with J gene TRBJ1-4; TRBD1 matches 7 bases. Per the germline V gene, CDR1 is SGHVS and CDR2 is FNYEAQ. This CDR3 is 17 amino acids long. Germline trimming cut 0 bases from V and 2 bases from J; bases unmatched to any gene: 6. The CDR3 here is CASSLAVGTATNEKLFF. In DNA, the CDR3 is TGTGCCAGCAGCTTAGCTGTAGGGACAGCCACTAATGAAAAACTGTTTTTT.